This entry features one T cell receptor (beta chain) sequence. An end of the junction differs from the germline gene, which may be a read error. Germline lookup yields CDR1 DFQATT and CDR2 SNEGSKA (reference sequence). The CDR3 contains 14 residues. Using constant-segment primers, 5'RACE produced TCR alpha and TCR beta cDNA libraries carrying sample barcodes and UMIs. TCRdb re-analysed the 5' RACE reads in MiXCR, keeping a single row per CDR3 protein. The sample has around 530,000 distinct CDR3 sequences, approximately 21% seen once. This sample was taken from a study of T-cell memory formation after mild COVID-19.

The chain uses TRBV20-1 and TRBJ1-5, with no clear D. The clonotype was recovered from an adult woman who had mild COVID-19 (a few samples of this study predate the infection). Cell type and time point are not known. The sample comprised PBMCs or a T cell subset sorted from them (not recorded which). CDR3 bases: TGCAGTGCAAGAGATCTTTATAGCAATCAGCCCCAGCATTTT. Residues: CSARDLYSNQPQHF.